These 27 T cell receptor beta chains were all obtained from the same sample, sequenced in a study of CD8+ T cells in alopecia areata. Once RNA had been extracted, it was reverse transcribed into cDNA to act as the sequencing template. Only in-frame clones appear in the TCRdb table, and some are missing; sequencing was by immunoSEQ multiplex PCR. Among under 150,000 clones, less than 70% were seen once, and the ten largest hold around 3.4%. Treatment given: oral pan-JAK inhibitor, 5-10 mg twice daily. Sequencing used CD4+ T cells sorted from blood, obtained at week 24, from a patient treated with tofacitinib. These receptors were taken from a human donor with alopecia areata.

The chain joins TRBV29-1 to TRBJ2-1, with 7 nucleotides matching TRBD2. The length of the CDR3 is 12 residues. J gave up 8 bases and V 6 bases, and 7 bases lay outside the gene matches. Germline lookup yields CDR1 SQVTM and CDR2 ANQGSEA. CDR3 DNA sequence: TGCAGCGTAGCGAATCGGGGGGATGAGCAGTTCTTC. Encoded protein: CSVANRGDEQFF.

This clone was recorded once. CDR3 nucleotide sequence: TGTGCCACCGGGCCCTGGACAGGGGCCGACTCTGGGGCCAACGTCCTGACTTTC. This gives the protein CATGPWTGADSGANVLTF. The rearrangement links TRBV25-1 to TRBJ2-6, with 9 bases lining up with TRBD1. The length of the CDR3 is 18 residues. V lost 10 bases, J lost 0 bases, and 13 bases stayed unmatched. CDR1 and CDR2 from the germline V gene are MGHDK and SYGVNS. The whole variable domain, remainder taken from reference TRBV25-1 and TRBJ2-6, is EADIYQTPRYLVIGTGKKITLECSQTMGHDKMYWYQQDPGMELHLIHYSYGVNSTEKGDLSSESTVSRIRTEHFPLTLESARPSHTSQYLCATGPWTGADSGANVLTFGAGSRLTVL.

V and J are TRBV7-2 and TRBJ2-3, with TRBD2 as a possible D gene (5 bases). Germline assignment: CDR1 SGHTA and CDR2 FQGNSA. This CDR3 has 14 residues. Between the trimmed V and J ends, which lost 3 bases and 3 bases, there was a span of 10 bases. DNA for the CDR3: TGTGCCAGCAGCTTCAGCGGAACTACAGATACGCAGTATTTT. Encoded protein: CASSFSGTTDTQYF.

V gene TRBV25-1 combines with J gene TRBJ1-4; D is uncertain. Germline V lookup: CDR1 MGHDK, CDR2 SYGVNS. Trimming removed 1 base from V and 5 bases from J, with 8 bases in between. This CDR3 region has 14 residues. CDR3 coding DNA: TGTGCCAGCAGTGAATTTAGCCAGAATGAAAAACTGTTTTTT. This codes for CASSEFSQNEKLFF.

This clone was seen only once. The chain links TRBV5-1 to TRBJ1-2, with no clear D. Germline assignment: CDR1 SGHRS and CDR2 YFSETQ. The V gene lost 4 bases and the J gene lost 2 bases, with 15 bases spanning the gap. CDR3 length: 15 amino acids. The CDR3 DNA reads as TGCGCCAGCAGCCCGTACGAGTGGACGAACTATGGCTACACCTTC. Its translation is CASSPYEWTNYGYTF.

A few counts support this clone. This chain links TRBV2 with TRBJ2-1; D remains unclear. The CDR3 length is 15 residues. The V gene lost 1 base and the J gene lost 0 bases, with 7 bases spanning the gap. Germline V gives CDR1 SNHLY, CDR2 FYNNEI. The CDR3: CASSEVESSYNEQFF. In DNA form, the CDR3 reads TGTGCCAGCAGTGAAGTAGAAAGCTCCTACAATGAGCAGTTCTTC.

V and J are TRBV5-1 and TRBJ2-3, with 9 bases lining up with TRBD2. The germline CDR1 and CDR2 sequences are SGHRS and YFSETQ. Unmatched junction bases numbered 5, after V lost 2 bases and J lost 4 bases. This CDR3 is built from 15 residues. Here the CDR3 DNA reads TGCGCCAGCAGCTTCGGGCGGGGGGGCCCAGATACGCAGTATTTT. Translation: CASSFGRGGPDTQYF.

This chain connects TRBV29-1 to TRBJ2-1; D may be TRBD1 (5 bases). There are 11 residues in the CDR3. Germline CDR1 and CDR2: SQVTM and ANQGSEA. As DNA, the CDR3 is TGCAGTGTCAGGGATTACAATGAGCAGTTCTTC. Encoded protein: CSVRDYNEQFF.

The J gene is TRBJ2-3, the V gene TRBV25-1, with a weak D call TRBD1 (5 bases). The V gene lost 7 bases and the J gene lost 2 bases, with 13 bases spanning the gap. Germline V gives CDR1 MGHDK, CDR2 SYGVNS. The CDR3 length is 14 residues. CDR3 in amino acids: CASTERGNTDTQYF. CDR3 nucleotide sequence: TGTGCCAGCACCGAAAGGGGAAACACAGATACGCAGTATTTT.

The chain recombines TRBV5-1 with TRBJ2-7, with 13 bases lining up with TRBD2. From germline, CDR1 is SGHRS and CDR2 YFSETQ. This CDR3 has 15 amino acids. V gave up 6 bases and J gave up 4 bases; unmatched junction bases: 7. The CDR3 is CASTAGTSGVYEQYF. The CDR3, as DNA: TGCGCCAGCACCGCCGGGACTAGCGGGGTTTACGAGCAGTACTTC.

The chain uses TRBV4-3 and TRBJ2-2; 7 nucleotides align to TRBD1. The germline V gene has CDR1 LGHNA and CDR2 YSLEER. This CDR3 is built from 16 residues. V was clipped by 4 bases and J by 4 bases; unmatched bases: 9. The CDR3 loop reads CASSRAGQGVTGELFF. The CDR3 DNA sequence: TGCGCCAGCAGCCGGGCCGGGCAGGGGGTCACCGGGGAGCTGTTTTTT.

The J gene is TRBJ2-1, the V gene TRBV7-9; a weak D match, TRBD2 (5 bases). CDR1 is SEHNR, CDR2 FQNEAQ, per germline (reference sequence). The CDR3 sequence is 12 residues long. V lost 5 bases and J 8 bases, leaving 10 bases between the germline ends. Here the CDR3 DNA reads TGTGCCAGCAGCAATTCGGGGTATGAGCAGTTCTTC. Protein product: CASSNSGYEQFF.

The V call is TRBV30, the J call TRBJ1-4; 7 bases are a match to TRBD1. This CDR3 is built from 13 residues. CDR1 is GTSNPN and CDR2 is SVGIG in the germline V gene (reference sequence). V dropped 1 base and J dropped 6; count of bases not matched to a gene: 2. Written as DNA, the CDR3 is TGTGCCTGGAGTGCTGGGACAGATGAAAAACTGTTTTTT. Its translation is CAWSAGTDEKLFF.

The chain recombines TRBV7-9 with TRBJ2-2; D possibly corresponds to TRBD2 (6 bases). The ends were cut back, 5 bases at V and 7 bases at J, with 11 bases in the middle. CDR3 length: 13 amino acids. Germline V CDR1 and CDR2: SEHNR, FQNEAQ (reference sequence). The CDR3 is CASSVAGRGELFF. The CDR3 DNA reads TGTGCCAGCAGCGTCGCGGGGCGCGGGGAGCTGTTTTTT.

Concerning this clone: In the same sample, other DNA sequences code for this CDR3. The V and J genes are TRBV18 and TRBJ2-3, with no clear D. Germline loops: CDR1 KGHSH, CDR2 LQKENI. V lost 1 base and J 1 base, leaving 6 bases between the germline ends. This CDR3 has 14 residues. The CDR3 spells CASSPQGGTDTQYF. Written as DNA, the CDR3 is TGTGCCAGCTCACCACAGGGTGGCACAGATACGCAGTATTTT.

The V gene is TRBV28, the J gene TRBJ1-2, with 9 bases that match TRBD1. Germline CDR1 MDHEN, CDR2 SYDVKM. V trimming: 3 bases; J trimming: 10 bases; junction bases outside the gene matches: 9. The CDR3 extends over 14 amino acids. The CDR3 loop reads CASSFWDRDVVYTF. The CDR3 DNA reads as TGTGCCAGCAGTTTTTGGGACAGGGACGTGGTCTACACCTTC.

This clone was detected only a few times. Written as DNA, the CDR3 is TGTGCCAGCAGCCTTGGGACTAGCGGGGGGGCCAATGAGCAGTTCTTC. Translating gives CASSLGTSGGANEQFF. The chain has TRBV7-2 and TRBJ2-1; 16 bases fit TRBD2. V shed 5 bases, J shed 6 bases, and the junction held 4 bases outside the gene matches. The germline V gene encodes CDR1 SGHTA and CDR2 FQGNSA. The CDR3 loop spans 16 amino acids.

Points on this clone: Sequence at one end of the junction differs from germline and may be a read error. The chain has TRBV6-6 and TRBJ1-5, with D possibly TRBD1 on 6 matching bases. This CDR3 is 13 amino acids long. Looked up from germline, CDR1 is MNHNY and CDR2 is SVGAGI (reference sequence). CDR3 protein: CASSSNSGGSLAF. The CDR3, as DNA: TGTGCCAGCAGTTCGAATTCTGGGGGCAGCCTGGCTTTT.

The rearrangement joins TRBV5-1 to TRBJ1-6; D perhaps matches TRBD1 (5 bases). This CDR3 is 15 amino acids long. The ends were cut back, 6 bases at V and 5 bases at J, with 15 bases in the middle. Germline assignment: CDR1 SGHRS and CDR2 YFSETQ. CDR3 residues: CASTLAGGDNSPLHF. The CDR3 DNA sequence: TGCGCCAGCACCCTCGCGGGGGGAGATAATTCACCCCTCCACTTT.

For the CDR3, the DNA is TGTGCCACCTTGACAGGGGGTCACACAGATACGCAGTATTTT. Translating it yields CATLTGGHTDTQYF. This rearrangement joins TRBV25-1 to TRBJ2-3; 9 nucleotides match TRBD1. CDR1 and CDR2 from the germline V gene are MGHDK and SYGVNS. This CDR3 is 14 amino acids long. The ends lost 10 bases at V and 2 bases at J; junction bases unmatched: 7.

The chain has TRBV6-1 and TRBJ1-6, with a weak D call TRBD1 (5 bases). CDR1 MNHNS and CDR2 SASEGT come from the germline V gene. The V gene lost 11 bases and the J gene lost 7 bases, with 18 bases spanning the gap. This CDR3 region has 14 residues. The CDR3: CASEEDIYNSPLHF. In DNA form, the CDR3 reads TGTGCCTCCGAGGAGGACATATACAATTCACCCCTCCACTTT.

CDR3 in amino acids: CASSATGKETQYF. For the CDR3, the DNA is TGTGCCAGCAGCGCGACAGGGAAAGAGACCCAGTACTTC. The chain recombines TRBV9 with TRBJ2-5; 7 bases map to TRBD1. With 3 bases clipped from V and 3 bases from J, the junction kept 2 bases outside the gene matches. Germline CDR1 SGDLS, CDR2 YYNGEE. The CDR3 sequence is 13 residues long.

The genes are TRBV7-2 and TRBJ2-1; D is ambiguous. Germline V gene data show CDR1 as SGHTA and CDR2 as FQGNSA. Trimming left V 6 bases short and J 10 bases short, with 13 bases between. The CDR3 length is 12 residues. CDR3 sequence reads: CASRAGPKEQFF. CDR3 in DNA: TGTGCCAGCAGGGCTGGGCCGAAAGAGCAGTTCTTC.

This clone turned up a few times. One junction end disagrees with the germline gene, perhaps due to a read error. The chain has TRBV6-1 and TRBJ1-1; D perhaps matches TRBD1 (5 bases). Germline V lookup: CDR1 MNHNS, CDR2 SASEGT. CDR3 length equals 14 residues. The CDR3 sequence is CASREDDRNTEAFF. The CDR3 DNA reads as TGTGCCAGCAGAGAAGATGACAGGAACACTGAAGCTTTCTTT.

The count of this clone is one. This chain joins TRBV4-1 and TRBJ1-2; TRBD1 might be the D (6 bases). The ends were cut back, 3 bases at V and 2 bases at J, with 7 bases in the middle. This CDR3 contains 13 residues. Per germline, CDR1 MGHRA and CDR2 YSYEKL. The CDR3: CASSQRGNYGYTF. CDR3 DNA: TGCGCCAGCAGCCAGAGGGGGAACTATGGCTACACCTTC.

The chain recombines TRBV6-6 with TRBJ1-1; D is ambiguous. CDR1 MNHNY and CDR2 SVGAGI come from the germline V gene (reference sequence). The ends were cut back, 2 bases at V and 0 bases at J, with 4 bases in the middle. The CDR3 sequence is 13 residues long. The CDR3: CASSYTMNTEAFF. The CDR3 region has the DNA TGTGCCAGCAGTTACACGATGAACACTGAAGCTTTCTTT.

The V gene is TRBV7-9, the J gene TRBJ2-1; D unclear. The V gene lost 2 bases and the J gene lost 7 bases, with 9 bases spanning the gap. CDR3 length: 13 amino acids. Germline loops: CDR1 SEHNR, CDR2 FQNEAQ (reference sequence). The CDR3 is CASSLIGGNEQFF. The CDR3 nucleotides are TGTGCCAGCAGCTTAATTGGTGGAAATGAGCAGTTCTTC.